Following are 10 T cell receptor beta chains from one sample sequenced in a study of T cells expressing NK-cell markers (dated by TCRdb to about 2020). Libraries were made using 5' RACE. Sequenced using an Illumina HiSeq 2000. TCRdb reprocessed the reads and lists each CDR3 protein sequence as a single entry, with no DNA. The data table for this sample lists some 460,000 distinct CDR3 sequences. The top ten constitute more than 1.4% of the sample. The specimen was blood T cells: a sorted CD56 or NKG2C T cell subset, CD4+ or CD8+ T cells, or bulk PBMC T cells (not recorded which). The receptor set was obtained from a woman aged 45 to 65 in good health. Donor details come from another sample of the same person, matched by shared clones.

The V and J genes are TRBV6-4 and TRBJ2-3; TCRdb outputs TRBD1, but without DNA this stays unchecked. Germline CDR1 reads MRHNA; CDR2 reads SNTAGT. This CDR3 has 17 residues. CDR3 protein: CASSSNPTGRWTDTQYF.

CDR3 protein: CASSKQGEGTQYF. The chain combines TRBV11-2 with TRBJ2-5; TCRdb proposes TRBD1, but this gene call is untestable without DNA. CDR1 and CDR2 from the germline V gene are SGHAT and FQNNGV. The CDR3 consists of 13 residues. The full variable domain, rest sourced from reference TRBV11-2 and TRBJ2-5, is EAGVAQSPRYKIIEKRQSVAFWCNPISGHATLYWYQQILGQGPKLLIQFQNNGVVDDSQLPKDRFSAERLKGVDSTLKIQPAKLEDSAVYLCASSKQGEGTQYFGPGTRLLVL.

The chain uses TRBV10-3 and TRBJ2-3; TCRdb returns TRBD1, unconfirmable since there is no DNA. The germline V gene has CDR1 ENHRY and CDR2 SYGVKD. CDR3 length: 14 residues. CDR3: CAIGGAVSTDTQYF.

The chain employs TRBV27 and TRBJ1-1; TCRdb gives TRBD1 as the D gene, but with no DNA this cannot be confirmed. The V gene's germline CDR1 is MNHEY and CDR2 SMNVEV (reference sequence). This CDR3 is 16 amino acids long. CDR3 sequence reads: CASSSRPGPMNTEAFF.

The chain employs TRBV6-5 and TRBJ2-1. Germline-derived CDR1 and CDR2 are MNHEY and SVGAGI. The CDR3 totals 15 residues. This CDR3 reads CASSYGLWGWGEQFF.

V gene TRBV10-2 combines with J gene TRBJ2-7; TCRdb gives TRBD1 as the D gene, but with no DNA this cannot be confirmed. The germline gives CDR1 WSHSY, CDR2 SAAADI. The CDR3 sequence is 15 residues long. CDR3 sequence reads: CASSYTGANPYEQYF.

The chain combines TRBV25-1 with TRBJ2-5; TCRdb proposes TRBD1, but this gene call is untestable without DNA. CDR3 length equals 15 residues. Germline V gene sequence: CDR1 MGHDK, CDR2 SYGVNS. This chain's CDR3 is CASSATTGVGETQYF. Full variable domain (remainder filled in from reference TRBV25-1 and TRBJ2-5): EADIYQTPRYLVIGTGKKITLECSQTMGHDKMYWYQQDPGMELHLIHYSYGVNSTEKGDLSSESTVSRIRTEHFPLTLESARPSHTSQYLCASSATTGVGETQYFGPGTRLLVL.

This sequence joins TRBV20-1 and TRBJ2-7; TCRdb's D gene call, TRBD2, goes unchecked for lack of DNA. The CDR3 runs 14 residues. The V gene's germline CDR1 is DFQATT and CDR2 SNEGSKA (reference sequence). This chain's CDR3 is CSASRSGSFNEQYF.

The gene calls are TRBV5-5 and TRBJ1-1; the TCRdb call, TRBD1, lacks DNA for checking. The CDR3 consists of 13 residues. Germline loops: CDR1 SGHKS, CDR2 YYEKEE (reference sequence). The CDR3 protein is CASSTGVNTEAFF.

The rearrangement joins TRBV5-1 to TRBJ1-1. The CDR3 runs 15 residues. Germline loops: CDR1 SGHRS, CDR2 YFSETQ. CDR3 region: CASSFKAGGNTEAFF.